The 15 T cell receptor beta chains below all came from one sample that was sequenced in a study of CD8+ T cells in alopecia areata. Extracted RNA was reverse transcribed into cDNA, the sequencing template. Data came from immunoSEQ multiplex PCR; TCRdb stores just in-frame clones and leaves some out. This table has about 200,000 clones, 45% to 70% appearing once. Specimen: CD8+ T cells sorted from blood. The receptors were gathered from a human donor in good health.

V and J are TRBV20-1 and TRBJ1-2; D remains unclear. Trimming shortened V by 0 bases and J by 4 bases, and 3 bases separated the two germline ends. Germline V lookup: CDR1 DFQATT, CDR2 SNEGSKA (reference sequence). There are 11 residues in the CDR3. Written as DNA, the CDR3 is TGCAGTGCTAGAGATGTCTATGGCTACACCTTC. Its protein product is CSARDVYGYTF.

The sample holds a few counts of this clone. The chain couples TRBV11-2 to TRBJ1-2; D call uncertain. The length of the CDR3 is 15 residues. Trimming left V 2 bases short and J 3 bases short, with 13 bases between. The germline V gene encodes CDR1 SGHAT and CDR2 FQNNGV. CDR3 region: CASSLIRQVYYGYTF. In nucleotides, the CDR3 is TGTGCCAGCAGCTTAATCCGTCAGGTTTACTATGGCTACACCTTC.

The rearrangement links TRBV5-6 to TRBJ2-3; D may match TRBD1 or TRBD2 (5 bases each). Per germline, CDR1 SGHDT and CDR2 YYEEEE. V was cut by 0 bases and J by 2 bases, with 13 bases left in between. CDR3 size: 16 residues. CDR3 loop: CASSLGGTLFTDTQYF. CDR3 bases: TGTGCCAGCAGCTTGGGGGGGACCCTTTTCACAGATACGCAGTATTTT.

This clone was picked up a small number of times. CDR3 nucleotides: TGCGCCAGCGGCGGCGTTACCACTGAAGCTTTCTTT. This gives the protein CASGGVTTEAFF. V gene TRBV4-1 combines with J gene TRBJ1-1; no reliable D call. Germline V gives CDR1 MGHRA, CDR2 YSYEKL. The CDR3 loop spans 12 amino acids. Between the trimmed V and J ends, which lost 8 bases and 4 bases, there was a span of 11 bases.

The chain employs TRBV29-1 and TRBJ2-2; perhaps TRBD1 as D (6 bases). Trimming took 7 bases from V and 1 from J, leaving 10 bases between them. The CDR3 totals 13 residues. Germline V gene sequence: CDR1 SQVTM, CDR2 ANQGSEA. The CDR3 DNA sequence: TGCAGCGGGACAGAGATGAACACCGGGGAGCTGTTTTTT. This encodes CSGTEMNTGELFF.

This clone has just one count. This rearrangement joins TRBV11-2 to TRBJ2-5; D possibly corresponds to TRBD2 (5 bases). Germline-derived CDR1 and CDR2 are SGHAT and FQNNGV. CDR3 length equals 15 residues. Deletions cut 1 base from V and 4 bases from J, with 13 bases between. The CDR3 region is CASSLVFAGGETQYF. CDR3 DNA: TGTGCCAGCAGCTTAGTATTCGCAGGAGGAGAGACCCAGTACTTC. Full variable domain (missing parts from reference TRBV11-2 and TRBJ2-5): EAGVAQSPRYKIIEKRQSVAFWCNPISGHATLYWYQQILGQGPKLLIQFQNNGVVDDSQLPKDRFSAERLKGVDSTLKIQPAKLEDSAVYLCASSLVFAGGETQYFGPGTRLLVL.

CDR3 nucleotide sequence: TGCAGCGTTGGGGGTCTAGCGGGGGCCCCCCAAGAGACCCAGTACTTC. It encodes CSVGGLAGAPQETQYF. V usage is TRBV29-1 and J usage is TRBJ2-5; 10 bases map to TRBD2. The germline V gene has CDR1 SQVTM and CDR2 ANQGSEA. V was pared by 4 bases and J by 1 base, with 9 bases of the junction left unmatched. The length of the CDR3 is 16 residues.

This chain uses TRBV5-1 with TRBJ2-5; 10 positions match TRBD2. The V gene's germline CDR1 is SGHRS and CDR2 YFSETQ. This CDR3 region has 13 residues. J lost 11 bases, V lost 1 base, and 5 bases had no gene match. The DNA for the CDR3 is TGCGCCAGCAGCTTGACTAGCGGGACCCATCAGTACTTC. Translation: CASSLTSGTHQYF.

This sequence joins TRBV15 and TRBJ2-7; 7 bases line up with TRBD1. Germline CDR1 LNHNV, CDR2 YYDKDF (reference sequence). J was trimmed by 4 bases and V by 4 bases; bases with no gene match: 7. This CDR3 contains 14 residues. The CDR3 reads CATSTPGQEYEQYF. The CDR3 DNA reads as TGTGCCACCAGCACCCCTGGACAGGAGTACGAGCAGTACTTC.

This clone was seen just once. The V call is TRBV4-1, the J call TRBJ2-3; no firm D call. TRBJ1-5 explains the end of the DNA better; the J call may be wrong. Germline lookup yields CDR1 MGHRA and CDR2 YSYEKL. This CDR3 is built from 11 residues. In nucleotides, the CDR3 is TGCGCCAGCGCTCATGGACTAGCGCAGCATTTT. Translating it yields CASAHGLAQHF.

The rearrangement joins TRBV5-6 to TRBJ2-1; 7 nucleotides match TRBD2. This CDR3 region has 15 residues. The J segment lost 4 bases and the V segment lost 2 bases, leaving 6 bases of the junction unmatched. Looked up from germline, CDR1 is SGHDT and CDR2 is YYEEEE. CDR3 bases: TGTGCCAGCAGCTTTAGACCGGGACTATACAATGAGCAGTTCTTC. Translated: CASSFRPGLYNEQFF.

The V and J genes are TRBV29-1 and TRBJ1-4; possible D gene TRBD1, 6 bases. The V end was cut by 1 base, the J end by 12 bases, with 21 bases between. Germline V gives CDR1 SQVTM, CDR2 ANQGSEA. The CDR3 has 15 amino acids. The CDR3, as DNA: TGCAGCGTTGAAGTAGGGACATCCCCCCGCGGGGAACTGTTTTTT. As protein: CSVEVGTSPRGELFF. Complete variable domain (other parts from reference TRBV29-1 and TRBJ1-4): SAVISQKPSRDICQRGTSLTIQCQVDSQVTMMFWYRQQPGQSLTLIATANQGSEATYESGFVIDKFPISRPNLTFSTLTVSNMSPEDSSIYLCSVEVGTSPRGELFFGSGTQLSVL.

CDR3 coding DNA: TGTGCCAGCAGCTTACCCAGAAACACCGGGGAGCTGTTTTTT. Its translation: CASSLPRNTGELFF. The rearrangement joins TRBV7-9 to TRBJ2-2, with no clear D. With 2 bases removed from V and 2 bases from J, the gap between germline ends came to 6 bases. Germline lookup yields CDR1 SEHNR and CDR2 FQNEAQ (reference sequence). The length of the CDR3 is 14 residues.

The CDR3 is CASSSSGGYNEQFF. In DNA, the CDR3 is TGCGCCAGTAGTAGCTCGGGGGGCTACAATGAGCAGTTCTTC. V and J are TRBV4-1 and TRBJ2-1, with 7 positions matching TRBD2. The germline V gene has CDR1 MGHRA and CDR2 YSYEKL. The CDR3 consists of 14 residues. The V segment lost 9 bases and the J segment 3 bases; nucleotides outside the gene matches: 8.

This clone has only a few counts. J is TRBJ2-7 and V is TRBV27, with a weak D call TRBD1 (6 bases). The CDR3 loop spans 13 amino acids. V was shortened by 10 bases and J by 0 bases, with 13 bases between the two germline ends. Germline V CDR1 and CDR2: MNHEY, SMNVEV (reference sequence). DNA of the CDR3: TGTGCCACCTTTGGGGGCCTCTCCTACGAGCAGTACTTC. Translating it yields CATFGGLSYEQYF.